A selection of T cell receptor beta chains follows, all from one sample in a study of CD8+ T cells in alopecia areata. TCRdb's copy holds only in-frame clones and misses some; the assay was immunoSEQ multiplex PCR. The sample has about 76,000 clones; 60% to 70% are singletons. The sample in question was CD8+ T cells sorted from blood, obtained at week 24, from a patient treated with tofacitinib. All receptors come from a human donor with alopecia areata. The CDR3 runs from the conserved cysteine through the conserved F or W. Fields, in order: J gene, D gene, V gene, clone size, CDR3 DNA, CDR3 protein. D genes are given only for firm matches. Clone size is stated in some rows and not others, as once, few, many or a class when expanded.

TRBJ2-7 - TRBV4-2 - TGTGCCAGCAGCCAGAGACAGAACTCCTACGAGCAGTACTTC CASSQRQNSYEQYF
TRBJ2-1 TRBD1 TRBV4-1 few TGCGCCAGCAGCCAGAGACAGGGCAATGAGCAGTTCTTC CASSQRQGNEQFF
TRBJ2-7 - TRBV27 few TGTGCCAGCAGGGGAATAGCCCACGAGCAGTACTTC CASRGIAHEQYF
TRBJ2-4 TRBD2 TRBV7-9 many TGTGCCAGCACCCCCGATCCGGGGGGAAACATTCAGTACTTC CASTPDPGGNIQYF
TRBJ1-2 - TRBV28 - TGTGCCAGCAGTTCTATCGGGTTGCGAGGCGGCTACACCTTC CASSSIGLRGGYTF
TRBJ2-4 - TRBV7-2 once TGTGCCAGCAGCTTAGTGGCAGGGAGGGCCAAAAACATTCAGTACTTC CASSLVAGRAKNIQYF
TRBJ2-1 - TRBV5-1 - TGCGCCAGCAGCTTGGCCCGGGAGAGCGATGAGCAGTTCTTC CASSLARESDEQFF
TRBJ2-7 TRBD1 TRBV4-3 - TGCGCCAGCAGCCAAGAGACAGGGGGCATATCCTACGAGCAGTACTTC CASSQETGGISYEQYF
TRBJ2-7 - TRBV7-2 few TGTGCCAGCAGCTTGGGCGGAACCTACGAGCAGTACTTC CASSLGGTYEQYF
TRBJ1-1 TRBD1 TRBV10-3 few TGTGCCATCAGTACGACAGGGAAGGGCACTGAAGCTTTCTTT CAISTTGKGTEAFF
TRBJ2-1 TRBD2 TRBV29-1 - TGCAGCGTTCTAGCGGCGTACTCCTACAATGAGCAGTTCTTC CSVLAAYSYNEQFF
TRBJ1-5 - TRBV19 - TGTGCCAGTAGTATAAACGACTATCAGCCCCAGCATTTT CASSINDYQPQHF
TRBJ2-1 TRBD2 TRBV9 - TGTGCCAGCAGCTCCCGGTCTAGCGGAGACAATGAGCAGTTCTTC CASSSRSSGDNEQFF
TRBJ2-5 - TRBV27 - TGTGCCAGCAGTTTATTAGGCGTGAGCGGAGAAGAGACCCAGTACTTC CASSLLGVSGEETQYF
TRBJ2-1 TRBD2 TRBV7-7 many TGTGCCAGCAGCCCCAGCGGGAGCTCCTACAATGAGCAGTTCTTC CASSPSGSSYNEQFF
TRBJ2-1 - TRBV9 - TGTGCCAGCAGCGTGGGGCACAATGAGCAGTTCTTC CASSVGHNEQFF